This T cell receptor (beta chain) was identified in a study of cytomegalovirus exposure and HLA in healthy donors. The PCR employed 60 Vbeta primers together with 13 Jbeta primers. Original processing notes: About 11 million of the roughly 77 million unique TCR beta chains counted in a later analysis were shared. The method was immunoSEQ multiplex PCR; TCRdb's version includes in-frame clones alone and lacks a portion of them. Clonal size and the V and J genes are those of that table, whereas D and trimming came from the DNA. The repertoire has under 200,000 clones, about 84% of them found once; the top ten carry 1.3%. Regarding the study as a whole: For most subjects, TCR beta sequences were reported to predict HLA-A and HLA-B alleles with accuracy.

Regarding this clone: Its cognate antigen is unknown.

CDR1 is SGHTA, CDR2 FQGTGA, per germline. This CDR3 region has 14 residues. Trimming cost V 5 bases and J 5 bases; bases outside gene matches: 6. The TCR originated in a middle-aged man in good health and CMV-seropositive. Sequenced input: PBMCs. The chain carries TRBV7-3 and TRBJ2-3, with 8 bases aligning to TRBD2. The DNA for the CDR3 is TGTGCCAGCAGCCCCTTGGCGGGAGGAGATACGCAGTATTTT. Protein product: CASSPLAGGDTQYF.